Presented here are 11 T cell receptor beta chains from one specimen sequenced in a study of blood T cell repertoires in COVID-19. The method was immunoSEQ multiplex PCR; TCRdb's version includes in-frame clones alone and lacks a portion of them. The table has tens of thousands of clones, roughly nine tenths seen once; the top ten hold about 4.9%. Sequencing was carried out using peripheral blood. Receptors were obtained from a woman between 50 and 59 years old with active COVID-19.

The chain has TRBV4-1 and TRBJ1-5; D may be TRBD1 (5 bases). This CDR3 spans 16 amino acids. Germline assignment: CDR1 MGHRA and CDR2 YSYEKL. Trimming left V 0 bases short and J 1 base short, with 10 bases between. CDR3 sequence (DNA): TGCGCCAGCAGCCAAGAGGGGGGGAACAGCAATCAGCCCCAGCATTTT. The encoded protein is CASSQEGGNSNQPQHF.

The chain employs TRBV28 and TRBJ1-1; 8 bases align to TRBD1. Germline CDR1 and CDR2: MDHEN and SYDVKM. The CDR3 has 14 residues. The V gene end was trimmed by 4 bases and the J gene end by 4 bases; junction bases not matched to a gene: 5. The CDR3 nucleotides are TGTGCCAGCAGTTATGCGACAGGGGTCACTGAAGCTTTCTTT. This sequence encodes CASSYATGVTEAFF.

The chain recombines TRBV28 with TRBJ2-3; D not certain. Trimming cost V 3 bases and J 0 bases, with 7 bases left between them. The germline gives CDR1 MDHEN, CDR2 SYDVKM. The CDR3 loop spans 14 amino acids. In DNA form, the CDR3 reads TGTGCCAGCAGTTTGAGTATGAGCACAGATACGCAGTATTTT. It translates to CASSLSMSTDTQYF.

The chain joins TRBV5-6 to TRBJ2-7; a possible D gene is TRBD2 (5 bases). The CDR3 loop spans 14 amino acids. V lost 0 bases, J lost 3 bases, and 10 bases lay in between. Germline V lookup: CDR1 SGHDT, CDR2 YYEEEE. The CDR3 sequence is CASSLGRRIYEQYF. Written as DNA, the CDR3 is TGTGCCAGCAGCTTGGGTCGGAGGATCTACGAGCAGTACTTC. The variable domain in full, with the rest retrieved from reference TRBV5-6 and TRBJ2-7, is DAGVTQSPTHLIKTRGQQVTLRCSPKSGHDTVSWYQQALGQGPQFIFQYYEEEERQRGNFPDRFSGHQFPNYSSELNVNALLLGDSALYLCASSLGRRIYEQYFGPGTRLTVT.

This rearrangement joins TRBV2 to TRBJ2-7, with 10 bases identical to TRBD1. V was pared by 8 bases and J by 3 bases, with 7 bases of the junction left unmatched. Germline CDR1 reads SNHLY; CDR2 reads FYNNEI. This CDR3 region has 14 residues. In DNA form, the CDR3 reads TGTGCCAGCGTCCGGGACAGGGGTCGCTACGAGCAGTACTTC. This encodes CASVRDRGRYEQYF.

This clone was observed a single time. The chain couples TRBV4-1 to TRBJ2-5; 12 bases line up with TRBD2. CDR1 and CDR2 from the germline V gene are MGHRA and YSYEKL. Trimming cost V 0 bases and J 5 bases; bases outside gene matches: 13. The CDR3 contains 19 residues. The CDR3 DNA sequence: TGCGCCAGCAGCCAAGACAAACGGACTAGCGGGACGACAGGGGAGACCCAGTACTTC. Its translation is CASSQDKRTSGTTGETQYF.

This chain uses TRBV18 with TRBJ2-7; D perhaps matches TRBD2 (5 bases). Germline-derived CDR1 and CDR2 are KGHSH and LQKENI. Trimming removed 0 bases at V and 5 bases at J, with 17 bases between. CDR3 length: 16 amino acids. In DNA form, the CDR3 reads TGTGCCAGCTCACCACCGTCTCGGCTAGCTCGCGACGAGCAGTACTTC. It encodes CASSPPSRLARDEQYF. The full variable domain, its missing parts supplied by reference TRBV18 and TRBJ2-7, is NAGVMQNPRHLVRRRGQEARLRCSPMKGHSHVYWYRQLPEEGLKFMVYLQKENIIDESGMPKERFSAEFPKEGPSILRIQQVVRGDSAAYFCASSPPSRLARDEQYFGPGTRLTVT.

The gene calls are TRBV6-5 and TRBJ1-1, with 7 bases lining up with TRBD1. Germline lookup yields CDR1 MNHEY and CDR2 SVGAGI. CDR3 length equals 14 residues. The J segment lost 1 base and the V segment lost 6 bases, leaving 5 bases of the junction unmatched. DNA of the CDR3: TGTGCCAGCAGCCGGGACAGCCAGAACACTGAAGCTTTCTTT. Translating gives CASSRDSQNTEAFF.

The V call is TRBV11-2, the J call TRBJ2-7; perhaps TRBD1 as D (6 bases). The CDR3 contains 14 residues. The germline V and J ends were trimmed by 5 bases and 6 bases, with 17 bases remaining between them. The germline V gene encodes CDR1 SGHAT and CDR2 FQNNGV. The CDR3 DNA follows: TGTGCCAGCAGCGGAATAGGGGGTAGAGGCGAGCAGTACTTC. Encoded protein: CASSGIGGRGEQYF.

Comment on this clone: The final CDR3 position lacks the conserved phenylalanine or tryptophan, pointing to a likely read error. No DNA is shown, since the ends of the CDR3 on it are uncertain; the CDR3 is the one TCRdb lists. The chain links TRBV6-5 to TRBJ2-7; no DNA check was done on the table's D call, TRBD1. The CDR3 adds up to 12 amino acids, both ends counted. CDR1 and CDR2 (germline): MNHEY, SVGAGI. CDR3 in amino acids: CASSGVTGSYSL.

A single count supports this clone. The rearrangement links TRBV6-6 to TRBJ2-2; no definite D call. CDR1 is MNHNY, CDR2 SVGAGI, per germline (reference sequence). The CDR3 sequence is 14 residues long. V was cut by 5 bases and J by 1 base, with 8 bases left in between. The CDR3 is CASSDRQNTGELFF. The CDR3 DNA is TGTGCCAGCAGTGACCGACAGAACACCGGGGAGCTGTTTTTT.